A selection of T cell receptor beta chains follows, all from one sample in a study of blood T cell repertoires in COVID-19. Sequencing used immunoSEQ multiplex PCR; TCRdb keeps in-frame clones, though not all of them. This sample carries a few hundred thousand clones, about 90% of them seen once, and the ten largest clones take roughly 2%. Sequencing input: PBMCs or T cells enriched from blood (not recorded which). Receptors originate from a man in his forties or fifties in a cohort exposed to, infected with or recovered from COVID-19 (not recorded which). CDR3s include the opening cysteine and the closing phenylalanine or tryptophan. Fields, in order: D gene, V gene, clone size, J gene, CDR3 protein, CDR3 DNA. The D gene is left open where the match is weak. Rows may omit the clone size; those that give it use once, few, many or a size class.

>NA|TRBV24-1|NA|TRBJ1-4
CATLTGGGDQANEKLFF
TGTGCCACCCTGACAGGCGGAGGTGACCAGGCTAATGAAAAACTGTTTTTT
>TRBD1|TRBV28|NA|TRBJ1-2
CASSLTGGLDGYTF
TGTGCCAGCAGTTTAACAGGGGGTTTGGATGGCTACACCTTC
>NA|TRBV3-1/TRBV3-2|NA|TRBJ1-6
CASSHGPLYNSPLHF
TGTGCCAGCAGCCATGGGCCTCTGTATAATTCACCCCTCCACTTT
>TRBD1|TRBV20-1|NA|TRBJ1-1
CSASDAGQGNTEAFF
TGCAGTGCTAGTGATGCGGGACAGGGGAACACTGAAGCTTTCTTT
>TRBD1|TRBV19|NA|TRBJ1-5
CASSPIDRANQPQHF
TGTGCCAGTAGTCCTATTGACAGGGCAAATCAGCCCCAGCATTTT
>NA|TRBV6-5|NA|TRBJ1-2
CASSYLGPLNYGYTF
TGTGCCAGCAGTTATTTGGGGCCCCTTAACTATGGCTACACCTTC
>TRBD1|TRBV7-2|once|TRBJ2-2
CASSIPTGTGIGELFF
TGTGCCAGCAGCATACCGACCGGGACAGGGATCGGGGAGCTGTTTTTT
>NA|TRBV28|few|TRBJ1-1
CASSLVGTEAFF
TGTGCCAGCAGTTTAGTCGGGACTGAAGCTTTCTTT
>TRBD1|TRBV3-1/TRBV3-2|NA|TRBJ2-1
CASSQGTGGWGNEQFF
TGTGCCAGCAGCCAAGGGACAGGGGGCTGGGGCAATGAGCAGTTCTTC
>TRBD1|TRBV6-6|NA|TRBJ1-5
CASIRTGKTGGHQPQHF
TGTGCCAGCATTCGGACAGGGAAAACGGGTGGTCATCAGCCCCAGCATTTT
>NA|TRBV6-1|NA|TRBJ1-6
CASSEIGLGLGSPLHF
TGTGCCAGCAGTGAAATCGGCCTGGGCTTGGGTTCACCCCTCCACTTT
>NA|TRBV7-9|NA|TRBJ1-1
CASRAELTNTEAFF
TGTGCCAGCAGAGCGGAACTCACGAACACTGAAGCTTTCTTT
>TRBD1|TRBV6-5|NA|TRBJ1-2
CASSYYSGTGLYGYTF
TGTGCCAGCAGTTACTACAGTGGGACAGGACTTTATGGCTACACCTTC
>NA|TRBV14|NA|TRBJ1-1
CASSQEDRNTEAFF
TGTGCCAGCAGCCAGGAGGACAGGAACACTGAAGCTTTCTTT
>TRBD1|TRBV2|few|TRBJ1-5
CASRTGSSNQPQHF
TGTGCCAGCAGGACAGGGTCGAGCAATCAGCCCCAGCATTTT
>NA|TRBV5-8|NA|TRBJ1-6
CASSLGDGLYNSPLHF
TGTGCCAGCAGCCTGGGGGACGGACTATATAATTCACCCCTCCACTTT
>NA|TRBV7-8|NA|TRBJ1-6
CASSLSLMRGYSPLHF
TGTGCCAGCAGTTTAAGCCTCATGCGGGGGTATTCACCCCTCCACTTT
>NA|TRBV4-2|few|TRBJ2-7
CASSPGGYEQYF
TGTGCCAGCAGCCCCGGAGGGTACGAGCAGTACTTC
>TRBD2|TRBV18|NA|TRBJ2-1
CASSPNQLAGGYNEQFF
TGTGCCAGCTCCCCGAACCAACTAGCGGGAGGGTACAATGAGCAGTTCTTC
>NA|TRBV6-2/TRBV6-3|few|TRBJ2-7
CASSYQGGGPVEQYF
TGTGCCAGCAGTTACCAAGGGGGAGGGCCAGTCGAGCAGTACTTC